This entry lists 12 T cell receptor beta chains sequenced from one sample in a study of Ad26.COV2.S vaccination and SARS-CoV-2 variants. Treatment: approximately 18 received Ad26.COV2.S at low or high dose, single or two shots; about 5 received placebo; per-sample allocation not given. The samples date from day 63 after the first vaccine or placebo injection. The method was immunoSEQ multiplex PCR; TCRdb's version includes in-frame clones alone and lacks a portion of them. The sample lists over 400,000 clones, roughly 87% seen once, with 4.3% in the top ten. This material consisted of peripheral blood, taken in a trial of Ad26.COV2.S vaccine versus placebo. These receptors all stem from a person between 18 and 65 years old who received the Ad26.COV2.S COVID-19 vaccine or a placebo.

This clone was recorded a few times. The chain combines TRBV28 with TRBJ1-5; 7 bases align to TRBD1. The CDR3 has 15 residues. Germline V gene sequence: CDR1 MDHEN, CDR2 SYDVKM. V lost 6 bases to trimming and J lost 4 bases; unmatched junction nucleotides: 9. This CDR3 is CASRRQGERNQPQHF. In DNA, the CDR3 is TGTGCCAGCAGGCGACAGGGCGAGAGGAATCAGCCCCAGCATTTT.

The V and J genes are TRBV2 and TRBJ2-5, with D perhaps assigned TRBD1 or TRBD2 (5 bases each). The CDR3 covers 16 residues. Trimming removed 1 base from V and 1 base from J, with 13 bases in between. Germline V lookup: CDR1 SNHLY, CDR2 FYNNEI. The CDR3 reads CASSEGSGRFQETQYF. The CDR3 bases are TGTGCCAGCAGTGAAGGATCAGGGAGATTCCAAGAGACCCAGTACTTC. Using reference TRBV2 and TRBJ2-5 for the parts outside the CDR3, the full variable domain is EPEVTQTPSHQVTQMGQEVILRCVPISNHLYFYWYRQILGQKVEFLVSFYNNEISEKSEIFDDQFSVERPDGSNFTLKIRSTKLEDSAMYFCASSEGSGRFQETQYFGPGTRLLVL.

This chain links TRBV30 with TRBJ2-7, with 12 bases that match TRBD2. J lost 6 bases, V lost 2 bases, and 2 bases had no gene match. This CDR3 has 13 residues. Germline V gene lookup returns CDR1 GTSNPN and CDR2 SVGIG (reference sequence). CDR3 residues: CAWSPGLAGEQYF. The DNA for the CDR3 is TGTGCCTGGAGTCCGGGACTAGCGGGCGAGCAGTACTTC.

The rearrangement links TRBV3-1 (or the pseudogene TRBV3-2) to TRBJ2-3, with 11 bases lining up with TRBD2. The CDR3 totals 17 residues. The germline V gene has CDR1 LGHDT and CDR2 YNNKEL (reference sequence). With V trimmed by 0 bases and J by 4 bases, 6 bases remained unmatched. The CDR3 sequence: CASSQDHRLAGPDTQYF. CDR3 bases: TGTGCCAGCAGCCAAGATCATCGACTAGCGGGACCAGATACGCAGTATTTT.

The rearrangement links TRBV11-2 to TRBJ2-7, with 11 nucleotides matching TRBD2. CDR1 is SGHAT and CDR2 is FQNNGV in the germline V gene. This CDR3 is 16 amino acids long. Losses at the gene ends were 3 bases for V and 3 bases for J; bases not matched to a gene: 7. In DNA form, the CDR3 reads TGTGCCAGCAGCTTGAGTTTTGGACTAGCGGGCTACGAGCAGTACTTC. Its protein product is CASSLSFGLAGYEQYF.

The CDR3 loop is CASSLRGRGEKLFF. The CDR3 DNA sequence: TGCGCCAGCAGCTTAAGGGGGCGCGGTGAAAAACTGTTTTTT. J is TRBJ1-4 and V is TRBV5-1, with 7 bases aligning to TRBD1. J was trimmed by 7 bases and V by 2 bases; bases with no gene match: 5. Germline values: CDR1 SGHRS, CDR2 YFSETQ. The CDR3 is 14 amino acids.

CDR3 coding DNA: TGTGCCAGCAGCTCGGGGCTAGCAGGTTACAATGAGCAGTTCTTC. It codes for CASSSGLAGYNEQFF. The rearrangement joins TRBV7-6 to TRBJ2-1; the D call may be TRBD1 or TRBD2 (5 bases each). From germline, CDR1 is SGHVS and CDR2 FNYEAQ. Trimming cost V 4 bases and J 4 bases, with 14 bases left between them. The CDR3 length is 15 residues.

The chain has TRBV3-1 (or the pseudogene TRBV3-2) and TRBJ1-6; D gene uncertain. From germline, CDR1 is LGHDT and CDR2 YNNKEL (reference sequence). The CDR3 runs to 15 residues. The germline V and J ends were trimmed by 0 bases and 9 bases, with 12 bases remaining between them. Written as DNA, the CDR3 is TGTGCCAGCAGCCAAGATTTGCAGGTTATTTCACCCCTCCACTTT. This translates into CASSQDLQVISPLHF.

V and J are TRBV21-1 and TRBJ2-3; TRBD2 was called by the table and not checked on the DNA. TRBV21-1 is deemed a pseudogene. This CDR3 spans 19 amino acids. The CDR3 DNA is TGTGCCAGCAGCAACTCCCGGCCCGGCGGGAGCGCCTCCACAGATACGCAGTATTTT. Translation: CASSNSRPGGSASTDTQYF.

The rearrangement joins TRBV4-1 to TRBJ2-3; perhaps TRBD2 as D (5 bases). With 6 bases removed from V and 3 bases from J, the gap between germline ends came to 13 bases. The germline V gene has CDR1 MGHRA and CDR2 YSYEKL. There are 14 residues in the CDR3. CDR3 sequence: CASSQVGVTDTQYF. Written as DNA, the CDR3 is TGCGCCAGCAGTCAGGTCGGGGTGACAGATACGCAGTATTTT.

The chain has TRBV18 and TRBJ1-1; 8 bases fit TRBD1. Losses at the gene ends were 5 bases for V and 4 bases for J; bases not matched to a gene: 9. Germline CDR1 KGHSH, CDR2 LQKENI. The CDR3 sequence is 15 residues long. CDR3 loop: CASSSGQGGSTEAFF. The DNA of the CDR3 is TGTGCCAGCTCATCAGGACAGGGTGGGAGCACTGAAGCTTTCTTT.

Concerning this clone: The sample has other DNA sequences that encode this CDR3 too. The V and J genes are TRBV28 and TRBJ1-5; D gene unclear. This CDR3 has 14 amino acids. Germline CDR1 MDHEN, CDR2 SYDVKM. V lost 1 base to trimming and J lost 6 bases, with 10 bases between them. The CDR3 sequence is CASSLLGGGQPQHF. In DNA form, the CDR3 reads TGTGCCAGCAGTTTATTGGGTGGTGGTCAGCCCCAGCATTTT. Looking up the rest from reference TRBV28 and TRBJ1-5 gives the full variable domain: DVKVTQSSRYLVKRTGEKVFLECVQDMDHENMFWYRQDPGLGLRLIYFSYDVKMKEKGDIPEGYSVSREKKERFSLILESASTNQTSMYLCASSLLGGGQPQHFGDGTRLSIL.